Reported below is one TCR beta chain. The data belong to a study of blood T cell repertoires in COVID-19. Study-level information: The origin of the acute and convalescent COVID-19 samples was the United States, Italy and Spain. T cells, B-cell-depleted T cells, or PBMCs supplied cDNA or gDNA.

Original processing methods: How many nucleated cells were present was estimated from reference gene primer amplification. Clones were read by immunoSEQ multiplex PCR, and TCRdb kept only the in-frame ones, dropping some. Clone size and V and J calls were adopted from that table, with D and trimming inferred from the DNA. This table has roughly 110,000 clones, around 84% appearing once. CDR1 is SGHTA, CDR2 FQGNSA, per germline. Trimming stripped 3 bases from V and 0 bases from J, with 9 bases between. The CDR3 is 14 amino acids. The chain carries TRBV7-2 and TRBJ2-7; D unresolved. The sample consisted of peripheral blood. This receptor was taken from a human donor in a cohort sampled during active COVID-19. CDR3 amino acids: CASSFRVSSYEQYF. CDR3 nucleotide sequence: TGTGCCAGCAGCTTTCGGGTCAGCTCCTACGAGCAGTACTTC.